This T cell receptor beta chain was retrieved from a study of blood T cell repertoires in COVID-19. Whole-study context: From the United States, Italy and Spain came samples of acute and convalescent COVID-19.

Assay used: immunoSEQ multiplex PCR; TCRdb lists only in-frame clones, some missing. The sample records around 150,000 clones, over 60% being singletons. V shed 3 bases and J shed 1 base, with 5 bases lying between them. The CDR3 totals 13 residues. Germline values: CDR1 SGHDT, CDR2 YYEEEE. The clonotype was recovered from a middle-aged man with acute or convalescent COVID-19. Sequencing was performed on peripheral blood. The genes are TRBV5-6 and TRBJ1-5; D gene uncertain. CDR3 coding DNA: TGTGCCAGCAGCTCACGGAGCAATCAGCCCCAGCATTTT. Protein product: CASSSRSNQPQHF.